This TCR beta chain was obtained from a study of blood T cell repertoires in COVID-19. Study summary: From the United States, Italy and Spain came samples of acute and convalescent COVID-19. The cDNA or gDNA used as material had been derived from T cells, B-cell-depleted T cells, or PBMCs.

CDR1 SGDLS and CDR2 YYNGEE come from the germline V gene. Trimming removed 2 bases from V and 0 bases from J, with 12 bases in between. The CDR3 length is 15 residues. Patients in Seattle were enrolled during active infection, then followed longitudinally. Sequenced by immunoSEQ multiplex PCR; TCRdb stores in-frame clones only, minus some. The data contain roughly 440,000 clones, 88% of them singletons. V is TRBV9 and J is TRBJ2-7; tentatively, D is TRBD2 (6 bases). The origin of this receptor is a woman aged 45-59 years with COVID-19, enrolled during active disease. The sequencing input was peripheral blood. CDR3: CASSVGLQSSYEQYF. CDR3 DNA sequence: TGTGCCAGCAGCGTGGGACTCCAGAGCTCCTACGAGCAGTACTTC.